The rows below give T cell receptor beta chains drawn from one sample of a study of blood T cell repertoires in COVID-19. Measured with immunoSEQ multiplex PCR; TCRdb has only the in-frame clones, and not every one. The sample comprises about 380,000 clones, approximately 80% of which are singletons, and 0.85% to 1.2% rests with the top ten. Input material: peripheral blood. The receptors were sampled from a human donor with acute or convalescent COVID-19. The donor label of this sample is uncertain. Each CDR3 is given with its conserved first and last residue. The D gene is left open where the match is weak. Size values are once, few and many counts, or a class for expanded clones, and some rows have none.

cdr3_aa cdr3_nt v_call clone_size j_call d_call
CASVRNTIYF TGTGCCAGTGTAAGAAACACCATATATTTT TRBV6-5 . TRBJ1-3 .
CASTQGHGEKLFF TGTGCCAGTACCCAGGGACACGGTGAAAAACTGTTTTTT TRBV2 . TRBJ1-4 .
CASSPPGRGTEAFF TGTGCCAGCTCACCACCGGGTAGGGGCACTGAAGCTTTCTTT TRBV18 . TRBJ1-1 .
CASSLAREGSTQYF TGTGCCAGCAGCTTAGCTCGGGAGGGGAGTACGCAGTATTTT TRBV11-2 . TRBJ2-3 TRBD2
CASYPRELNTEAFF TGTGCCAGCTATCCTCGGGAGCTGAACACTGAAGCTTTCTTT TRBV7-9 few TRBJ1-1 .
CASMGRGIGYEQYF TGTGCCAGCATGGGAAGGGGAATCGGTTACGAGCAGTACTTC TRBV27 . TRBJ2-7 .
CASSRTGGSYEQYF TGTGCCAGCAGCCGGACAGGGGGCTCCTACGAGCAGTACTTC TRBV9 . TRBJ2-7 TRBD1
CASSRRGFGNTIYF TGTGCCAGCAGCAGGAGAGGGTTCGGAAACACCATATATTTT TRBV28 . TRBJ1-3 .
CASTPFPGLKLFF TGTGCCAGCACCCCCTTTCCCGGGTTAAAACTGTTTTTT TRBV28 . TRBJ1-4 .
CASTGPGGSYEQYF TGCGCCAGCACCGGTCCGGGGGGGTCTTACGAGCAGTACTTC TRBV10-2 . TRBJ2-7 TRBD2
CASSFSGAGGAF TGTGCCAGCAGTTTCAGCGGAGCTGGTGGCGCCTTC TRBV12-3/TRBV12-4 . TRBJ1-2 .
CASSNPVAGQGPYEQYF TGCGCCAGCAGCAACCCTGTAGCGGGACAGGGGCCCTACGAGCAGTACTTC TRBV5-1 . TRBJ2-7 TRBD1
CASSPLLAANTGELFF TGTGCCAGCTCACCACTGCTAGCGGCGAACACCGGGGAGCTGTTTTTT TRBV18 . TRBJ2-2 TRBD2
CVRSLAWSGWEFF TGTGTCAGAAGCTTAGCGTGGAGCGGGTGGGAGTTCTTC TRBV7-5 . TRBJ2-1 .
CAWRALFLGSTEAFF TGTGCCTGGAGGGCCCTCTTTCTGGGGAGCACTGAAGCTTTCTTT TRBV30 . TRBJ1-1 .
CASSEIRGRGEQYF TGTGCCAGCAGTGAAATAAGGGGGCGCGGGGAGCAGTACTTC TRBV2 . TRBJ2-7 TRBD1
CASSATSVRSTDTQYF TGCGCCAGCAGCGCCACTAGCGTTCGGAGCACAGATACGCAGTATTTT TRBV5-1 few TRBJ2-3 TRBD2
CASSDLLAGTTQYF TGTGCCAGCAGCGACCTCCTAGCGGGGACTACCCAGTACTTC TRBV7-9 . TRBJ2-5 TRBD2
CASSPRLVRVNEQFF TGTGCCAGCAGCCCCAGACTAGTCCGGGTCAATGAGCAGTTCTTC TRBV7-9 . TRBJ2-1 .
CAWSDSDLDYGYTF TGTGCCTGGAGTGATTCGGACTTGGACTATGGCTACACCTTC TRBV30 . TRBJ1-2 .
CASSVGLAGNTGELFF TGTGCCAGCAGCGTAGGGCTAGCGGGGAACACCGGGGAGCTGTTTTTT TRBV9 . TRBJ2-2 TRBD2
CASTLQDGRTEAFF TGTGCCAGCACACTACAGGACGGGCGCACTGAAGCTTTCTTT TRBV2 . TRBJ1-1 .
CASSLIWGAEAFF TGTGCCAGCAGTTTAATTTGGGGGGCTGAAGCTTTCTTT TRBV12-3/TRBV12-4 . TRBJ1-1 .
CASSINLGDEQFF TGTGCCAGCAGCATTAATCTGGGAGATGAGCAGTTCTTC TRBV7-9 . TRBJ2-1 .
CASRGVASGGARSYEQYF TGTGCCAGCAGGGGAGTCGCTAGCGGGGGGGCCAGGTCCTACGAGCAGTACTTC TRBV27 . TRBJ2-7 TRBD2
CASRPGQGSYEQYF TGTGCCAGTAGGCCGGGACAGGGGTCCTACGAGCAGTACTTC TRBV19 . TRBJ2-7 TRBD1
CASSLGASRGVMNTEAFF TGCGCCAGCAGCTTAGGTGCGTCAAGAGGAGTCATGAACACTGAAGCTTTCTTT TRBV5-1 . TRBJ1-1 .
CASSLGQGTYGYTF TGTGCCAGCAGCTTGGGCCAGGGAACCTATGGCTACACCTTC TRBV7-9 . TRBJ1-2 .
CALLNWRKNTDTQYF TGTGCCTTGTTGAACTGGCGGAAGAACACAGATACGCAGTATTTT TRBV30 . TRBJ2-3 .
CASSVQGTSYEQYF TGTGCCAGCAGTGTCCAGGGGACCTCCTACGAGCAGTACTTC TRBV6-6 . TRBJ2-7 .
CASSLAVGHQSYGYTF TGTGCCAGCAGCTTGGCTGTGGGACACCAGTCATATGGCTACACCTTC TRBV5-5 . TRBJ1-2 .
CASSLVGTGVNEQFF TGTGCCAGCAGTTTAGTTGGGACAGGGGTGAATGAGCAGTTCTTC TRBV28 . TRBJ2-1 TRBD1
CASLGGPNSPLHF TGTGCCAGCCTCGGGGGACCCAATTCACCCCTCCACTTT TRBV6-5 . TRBJ1-6 .
CASSSEPTGATETQYF TGCGCCAGCAGCTCCGAACCGACAGGGGCTACAGAGACCCAGTACTTC TRBV5-1 . TRBJ2-5 TRBD1
CAWSLGRDEKLFF TGTGCCTGGAGCCTTGGCCGGGATGAAAAACTGTTTTTT TRBV30 . TRBJ1-4 .
CASSSPGGGEDTQYF TGTGCCAGCAGCTCCCCCGGCGGGGGGGAAGATACGCAGTATTTT TRBV13 . TRBJ2-3 TRBD2
CASSLAGTGQMNTEAFF TGCGCCAGCAGCTTGGCCGGGACAGGGCAAATGAACACTGAAGCTTTCTTT TRBV5-1 once TRBJ1-1 TRBD1
CASSYSEERTGIVNEQFF TGTGCCAGCAGTTACTCGGAAGAAAGGACAGGGATTGTCAATGAGCAGTTCTTC TRBV6-2/TRBV6-3 . TRBJ2-1 TRBD1
CASSEYRGQGFEQFF TGTGCCAGCAGTGAATATAGGGGACAGGGTTTTGAGCAGTTCTTC TRBV25-1 . TRBJ2-1 TRBD1
CASSFRGAAETQYF TGTGCCAGCAGCTTTCGGGGTGCGGCGGAGACCCAGTACTTC TRBV7-9 . TRBJ2-5 .
CASSLAIGTGGKDGYTF TGTGCCAGCAGCTTGGCCATAGGGACAGGGGGTAAGGATGGCTACACCTTC TRBV5-4 . TRBJ1-2 TRBD1
CASSPLGAHDSPLHF TGCGCCAGCAGCCCACTTGGGGCCCATGATTCACCCCTCCACTTT TRBV5-1 . TRBJ1-6 .
CASRRDRRTYGYTF TGTGCCAGCAGACGGGACAGGAGAACCTATGGCTACACCTTC TRBV7-2 many TRBJ1-2 TRBD1
CASSQRAGVVRYNEQFF TGTGCCAGCAGCCAAAGGGCGGGAGTTGTAAGGTACAATGAGCAGTTCTTC TRBV3-1/TRBV3-2 . TRBJ2-1 TRBD2
CASNRDFYGYTF TGTGCCAGTAACCGGGACTTCTATGGCTACACCTTC TRBV6-5 . TRBJ1-2 .
CASSIGQLNEKLFF TGTGCCAGTAGTATTGGACAGCTTAATGAAAAACTGTTTTTT TRBV19 . TRBJ1-4 .
CASTIDRAAGNTIYF TGTGCCAGCACCATAGACAGGGCTGCGGGAAACACCATATATTTT TRBV6-5 . TRBJ1-3 TRBD1
CATSRVYLLTGSTEAFF TGTGCCACCAGCAGAGTTTACTTACTTACGGGGAGCACTGAAGCTTTCTTT TRBV15 . TRBJ1-1 .
CASSVGASPQHF TGTGCCAGCAGTGTCGGTGCCTCGCCCCAGCATTTT TRBV6-6 . TRBJ1-5 .
CASSSGAGEKLFF TGTGCCAGTAGTTCAGGGGCGGGCGAAAAACTGTTTTTT TRBV19 . TRBJ1-4 .
CASSTLTGSYEQYF TGCGCCAGCAGCACATTGACAGGGTCTTACGAGCAGTACTTC TRBV5-1 . TRBJ2-7 TRBD1
CASSPLSRAATNEKLFF TGTGCCAGCTCACCACTTTCCAGGGCGGCAACTAATGAAAAACTGTTTTTT TRBV18 . TRBJ1-4 .
CASSRSGAINSPLHF TGTGCCAGTAGTCGGTCAGGGGCCATTAATTCACCCCTCCACTTT TRBV19 . TRBJ1-6 .
CASSPRGVQPQHF TGTGCCAGCAGCCCCCGGGGGGTTCAGCCCCAGCATTTT TRBV7-2 . TRBJ1-5 .